One and the same sample provided the 28 T cell receptor beta chains below, sequenced in a study of cytomegalovirus exposure and HLA in healthy donors. PCR used 60 Vbeta primers and 13 Jbeta primers. Profiled with immunoSEQ multiplex PCR; TCRdb holds only in-frame clones, not every one. The profile shows about 150,000 clones, around a tenth of them singletons. The specimen was PBMCs. These receptors were taken from a man aged 45-65 years in good health and CMV-seronegative.

This clone has just a few counts. V and J are TRBV6-6 and TRBJ1-4; 7 bases fit TRBD1. The CDR3 is 15 residues long. V trimming: 6 bases; J trimming: 0 bases; junction bases outside the gene matches: 4. Germline CDR1 and CDR2: MNHNY and SVGAGI (reference sequence). CDR3 residues: CASSPGGTTNEKLFF. DNA of the CDR3: TGTGCCAGCAGCCCAGGGGGAACAACTAATGAAAAACTGTTTTTT.

The chain recombines TRBV5-1 with TRBJ2-7; 7 positions agree with TRBD1. The V and J ends lost 5 bases and 3 bases, in that order; junction bases with no gene match: 2. The CDR3 extends over 12 amino acids. Germline assignment: CDR1 SGHRS and CDR2 YFSETQ. The CDR3 loop reads CASRSGGYEQYF. CDR3 nucleotide sequence: TGCGCCAGCAGGTCAGGGGGCTACGAGCAGTACTTC.

V gene TRBV4-2 combines with J gene TRBJ2-7, with 15 nucleotides matching TRBD2. The CDR3 contains 15 residues. Per the germline V gene, CDR1 is LGHNA and CDR2 is YNFKEQ. V lost 7 bases, J lost 4 bases, and 5 bases stayed unmatched. The CDR3 DNA is TGTGCCAGCACCCCGGGACTAGCGGGGGGTTACGAGCAGTACTTC. This translates into CASTPGLAGGYEQYF.

This clone has just a few counts. The gene calls are TRBV6-5 and TRBJ2-7; 8 positions agree with TRBD2. The germline V gene has CDR1 MNHEY and CDR2 SVGAGI. The CDR3 totals 15 residues. The V gene end was trimmed by 8 bases and the J gene end by 4 bases; junction bases not matched to a gene: 13. CDR3 sequence reads: CASPSAGGPVYEQYF. The CDR3 bases are TGTGCCAGCCCCTCGGCGGGGGGACCCGTTTACGAGCAGTACTTC.

The rearrangement links TRBV4-1 to TRBJ1-6, with 8 bases fitting TRBD1. The CDR3 is 16 residues long. The germline CDR1 and CDR2 sequences are MGHRA and YSYEKL. V gave up 2 bases and J gave up 2 bases; unmatched junction bases: 2. The CDR3 coding sequence is TGCGCCAGCAGCCAACAGGGGGCAGCCTATAATTCACCCCTCCACTTT. Its translation: CASSQQGAAYNSPLHF.

The gene calls are TRBV15 and TRBJ1-2, with TRBD1 identical over 7 bases. Trimming took 6 bases from V and 4 from J; bases not matched to a gene: 20. The CDR3 has 18 residues. Germline CDR1 and CDR2: LNHNV and YYDKDF (reference sequence). This CDR3 reads CATSPDLRGWGLGYGYTF. The CDR3 bases are TGTGCCACCAGTCCAGACCTCAGGGGGTGGGGGCTAGGCTATGGCTACACCTTC.

This clone was seen more than once but under ten times. The V call is TRBV6-6, the J call TRBJ2-5; D is ambiguous. The CDR3 runs 11 residues. V gave up 2 bases and J gave up 5 bases, with 3 bases separating them. Germline V CDR1 and CDR2: MNHNY, SVGAGI (reference sequence). The CDR3 here is CASSYRETQYF. As DNA, the CDR3 is TGTGCCAGCAGTTACCGGGAGACCCAGTACTTC.

This chain uses TRBV6-6 with TRBJ1-1; 10 nucleotides align to TRBD1. From germline, CDR1 is MNHNY and CDR2 SVGAGI (reference sequence). Trimming removed 5 bases from V and 4 bases from J; junction bases left unmatched: 4. CDR3 length: 14 residues. CDR3 in DNA: TGTGCCAGCAGTAGGGACAGGGGTATCACTGAAGCTTTCTTT. Its translation is CASSRDRGITEAFF.

There are a few counts of this clone. CDR3: CASISGTGSYEQYF. CDR3 DNA: TGTGCCAGCATCTCCGGGACAGGATCCTACGAGCAGTACTTC. The chain combines TRBV28 with TRBJ2-7; 8 nucleotides agree with TRBD1. The ends lost 7 bases at V and 1 base at J; junction bases unmatched: 6. This CDR3 contains 14 residues. Germline lookup yields CDR1 MDHEN and CDR2 SYDVKM.

This clone has just a few counts. V is TRBV19 and J is TRBJ2-2; a weak D match, TRBD2 (6 bases). The V end lost 4 bases, the J end lost 1 base, and 16 bases lay between the germline ends. Germline V gene data show CDR1 as LNHDA and CDR2 as SQIVND (reference sequence). CDR3 length: 17 residues. The CDR3: CASSTSGEAMNTGELFF. The CDR3 DNA is TGTGCCAGTAGTACTTCGGGAGAGGCCATGAACACCGGGGAGCTGTTTTTT.

This clone has only a few counts. This sequence joins TRBV5-8 and TRBJ2-1; D might be TRBD2 (6 bases). CDR1 SGHTS and CDR2 YDEGEE come from the germline V gene. The V end was cut by 1 base, the J end by 7 bases, with 12 bases between. The length of the CDR3 is 14 residues. Here the CDR3 reads CASSLWGERNEQFF. CDR3 in DNA: TGTGCCAGCAGCTTGTGGGGGGAGCGAAATGAGCAGTTCTTC.

A few counts support this clone. The chain carries TRBV7-9 and TRBJ1-1; the D is unclear. V lost 6 bases, J lost 7 bases, and 12 bases lay in between. Germline-derived CDR1 and CDR2 are SEHNR and FQNEAQ (reference sequence). The CDR3 has 12 amino acids. CDR3 region: CASSRAEYEAFF. As DNA, the CDR3 is TGTGCCAGCAGTCGAGCGGAGTATGAAGCTTTCTTT.

This rearrangement joins TRBV30 to TRBJ1-2, with D uncertain. The CDR3 consists of 10 residues. Trimming left V 6 bases short and J 7 bases short, with 9 bases between. Looked up from germline, CDR1 is GTSNPN and CDR2 is SVGIG (reference sequence). The CDR3 sequence: CACSGFGYTF. In DNA, the CDR3 is TGTGCCTGCTCGGGATTTGGCTACACCTTC.

This clone turned up a few times. V is TRBV5-1 and J is TRBJ2-1; D perhaps matches TRBD1 (6 bases). V was pared by 4 bases and J by 1 base, with 9 bases between. The CDR3 totals 14 residues. Germline V gene sequence: CDR1 SGHRS, CDR2 YFSETQ. This CDR3 reads CASSGDMSYNEQFF. DNA for the CDR3: TGCGCCAGCAGCGGGGACATGTCCTACAATGAGCAGTTCTTC.

This chain joins TRBV18 and TRBJ2-7, with 7 nucleotides matching TRBD1. Trimming at V came to 3 bases and at J to 7 bases, leaving 9 bases not matched to a gene. There are 14 residues in the CDR3. Germline V lookup: CDR1 KGHSH, CDR2 LQKENI. Written as DNA, the CDR3 is TGTGCCAGCTCACCCGGGGACAGTTCAGTGGAGCAGTACTTC. Translation gives CASSPGDSSVEQYF.

This clone was counted a few times. The chain links TRBV19 to TRBJ1-6; D is unresolved. This CDR3 is 15 amino acids long. V lost 2 bases and J lost 5, with 10 bases in between. Germline V CDR1 and CDR2: LNHDA, SQIVND (reference sequence). CDR3 nucleotide sequence: TGTGCCAGTAGTATACTGGGCGAGAATAATTCACCCCTCCACTTT. Its protein is CASSILGENNSPLHF.

V usage is TRBV7-9 and J usage is TRBJ1-4; D is possibly TRBD1 (6 bases). Germline CDR1 is SEHNR and CDR2 is FQNEAQ (reference sequence). V was trimmed by 3 bases and J by 4 bases, leaving 9 bases between them. CDR3 length: 14 amino acids. CDR3 sequence: CASSLTGGNEKLFF. CDR3 DNA sequence: TGTGCCAGCAGCTTGACAGGCGGTAATGAAAAACTGTTTTTT.

The chain couples TRBV2 to TRBJ2-7, with TRBD1 identical over 7 bases. After removal of 6 bases from V and 3 bases from J, the junction contained 8 bases not matched to a gene. Germline CDR1 SNHLY, CDR2 FYNNEI. The CDR3 totals 14 residues. CDR3 nucleotides: TGTGCCAGCAGAAGAGAGGGACAGATCTACGAGCAGTACTTC. Residues: CASRREGQIYEQYF.

CDR3 region: CASREGGRYNEQYF. CDR3 nucleotides: TGTGCCAGCAGGGAGGGGGGGCGGTACAACGAGCAGTACTTC. The chain combines TRBV25-1 with TRBJ2-7; the D gene is possibly TRBD2 (7 bases). Trimming pared 6 bases from V and 5 bases from J, leaving 17 bases between. Germline loops: CDR1 MGHDK, CDR2 SYGVNS. CDR3 length equals 14 residues.

This clone was recorded a few times. J is TRBJ2-7 and V is TRBV23-1, with D possibly matching TRBD1 (6 bases). Being an ORF, TRBV23-1 has a function that is uncertain. V was pared by 7 bases and J by 0 bases, with 10 bases between. The CDR3 is made up of 13 amino acids. The chain's CDR3 is CASIGQSSYEQYF. Here the CDR3 DNA reads TGCGCCAGCATCGGACAGAGCTCCTACGAGCAGTACTTC.

There are a few counts of this clone. Other DNA sequences of this sample code for an identical CDR3. The genes are TRBV5-1 and TRBJ1-1, with no clear D. CDR1 is SGHRS and CDR2 is YFSETQ in the germline V gene. The CDR3 runs to 15 residues. V was clipped by 0 bases and J by 5 bases, with 14 bases between them. CDR3 nucleotide sequence: TGCGCCAGCAGCTTGGTCTCTGCCGGCGGTACTGAAGCTTTCTTT. Encoded protein: CASSLVSAGGTEAFF.

The rearrangement uses TRBV28 and TRBJ2-7; 13 nucleotides line up with TRBD2. This CDR3 has 17 amino acids. V lost 7 bases and J lost 3; bases outside the gene matches: 12. Germline V gene lookup returns CDR1 MDHEN and CDR2 SYDVKM. The CDR3 region is CASNDKVRTSGSYEQYF. The CDR3 nucleotides read TGTGCCAGCAACGATAAAGTGCGGACTAGCGGGAGCTACGAGCAGTACTTC.

A few counts support this clone. The V call is TRBV19, the J call TRBJ1-1; 8 bases map to TRBD1. CDR1 and CDR2 (germline): LNHDA, SQIVND (reference sequence). This CDR3 has 14 amino acids. The V gene end was trimmed by 1 base and the J gene end by 4 bases; junction bases not matched to a gene: 2. The CDR3 protein is CASSIGTGGTEAFF. CDR3 DNA: TGTGCCAGTAGTATAGGTACAGGGGGCACTGAAGCTTTCTTT.

The J gene is TRBJ2-5, the V gene TRBV5-1; weak D call: TRBD2 (6 bases). The V end was cut by 0 bases, the J end by 4 bases, with 10 bases between. The CDR3 runs 14 residues. CDR1 and CDR2 (germline): SGHRS, YFSETQ. CDR3 sequence (DNA): TGCGCCAGCAGCTTGGGGTTGGGAGGAGAGACCCAGTACTTC. Translation: CASSLGLGGETQYF.

This chain links TRBV5-8 with TRBJ1-5, with 7 bases matching TRBD1. Per germline, CDR1 SGHTS and CDR2 YDEGEE. With 5 bases clipped from V and 4 bases from J, the junction kept 6 bases outside the gene matches. There are 14 residues in the CDR3. The DNA for the CDR3 is TGTGCCAGCAGGTACCGACAGGGTAATCAGCCCCAGCATTTT. It is translated as CASRYRQGNQPQHF.

The chain couples TRBV5-1 to TRBJ1-1; D gene ambiguous. Deletions cut 4 bases from V and 0 bases from J, with 7 bases between. This CDR3 has 13 residues. CDR1 is SGHRS and CDR2 is YFSETQ in the germline V gene. CDR3 bases: TGCGCCAGCAGCGGGCAGGTGAACACTGAAGCTTTCTTT. It yields the protein CASSGQVNTEAFF.

This sequence joins TRBV28 and TRBJ2-7; the D is unclear. Germline CDR1 MDHEN, CDR2 SYDVKM. This CDR3 has 11 amino acids. Trimming shortened V by 7 bases and J by 3 bases, and 7 bases separated the two germline ends. The CDR3 loop is CASNTRYEQYF. DNA of the CDR3: TGTGCCAGCAATACTCGCTACGAGCAGTACTTC.

This clone was counted at least ten times. The V gene is TRBV6-5, the J gene TRBJ1-3; 7 bases are shared with TRBD1. With V trimmed by 6 bases and J by 3 bases, 5 bases remained unmatched. The CDR3 spans 14 residues. Germline V gene data show CDR1 as MNHEY and CDR2 as SVGAGI. CDR3 nucleotide sequence: TGTGCCAGCAGACCTGACAGGGTTGGAAACACCATATATTTT. Translating gives CASRPDRVGNTIYF.